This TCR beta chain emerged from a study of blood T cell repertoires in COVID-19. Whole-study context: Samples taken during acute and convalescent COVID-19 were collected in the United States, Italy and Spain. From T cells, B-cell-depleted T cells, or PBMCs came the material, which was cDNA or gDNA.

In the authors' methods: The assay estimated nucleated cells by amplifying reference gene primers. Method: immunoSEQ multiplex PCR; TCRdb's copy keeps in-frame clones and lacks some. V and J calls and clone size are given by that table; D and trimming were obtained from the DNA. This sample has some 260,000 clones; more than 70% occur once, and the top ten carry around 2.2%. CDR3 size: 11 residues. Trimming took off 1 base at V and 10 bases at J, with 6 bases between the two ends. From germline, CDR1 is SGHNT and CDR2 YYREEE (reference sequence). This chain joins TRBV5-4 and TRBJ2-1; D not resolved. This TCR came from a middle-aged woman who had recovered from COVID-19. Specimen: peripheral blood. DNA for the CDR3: TGTGCCAGCAGCTTGCTCCGGGAGCAGTTCTTC. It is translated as CASSLLREQFF.